The entry that follows covers one TCR beta chain sequence. What it binds is not known. These data are taken from a study of T cell responses to AZD1222 COVID-19 vaccine. On the study more broadly: Second-dose groups at about 4 or about 12 weeks were pooled.

The assay was immunoSEQ multiplex PCR, and TCRdb's table has in-frame clones only and misses some. The table shows roughly 60,000 clones, with roughly 89% occurring only once. General study findings and limits: Just a handful of AZD1222 recipients tested seropositive at baseline. Spike-specific TCR breadth and depth grew following two AZD1222 doses.

Germline V gene data show CDR1 as SNHLY and CDR2 as FYNNEI. Trimming took 0 bases from V and 7 from J, leaving 12 bases between them. The CDR3 is 14 residues long. This sample comprised peripheral blood, obtained on day 0 of AZD1222 vaccination. The chain couples TRBV2 to TRBJ1-2; TRBD1 might be the D (5 bases). The clonotype was recovered from an adult in good health. This CDR3 reads CASSEAQRGRGYTF. The CDR3 region has the DNA TGTGCCAGCAGTGAAGCCCAGAGGGGACGTGGCTACACCTTC.